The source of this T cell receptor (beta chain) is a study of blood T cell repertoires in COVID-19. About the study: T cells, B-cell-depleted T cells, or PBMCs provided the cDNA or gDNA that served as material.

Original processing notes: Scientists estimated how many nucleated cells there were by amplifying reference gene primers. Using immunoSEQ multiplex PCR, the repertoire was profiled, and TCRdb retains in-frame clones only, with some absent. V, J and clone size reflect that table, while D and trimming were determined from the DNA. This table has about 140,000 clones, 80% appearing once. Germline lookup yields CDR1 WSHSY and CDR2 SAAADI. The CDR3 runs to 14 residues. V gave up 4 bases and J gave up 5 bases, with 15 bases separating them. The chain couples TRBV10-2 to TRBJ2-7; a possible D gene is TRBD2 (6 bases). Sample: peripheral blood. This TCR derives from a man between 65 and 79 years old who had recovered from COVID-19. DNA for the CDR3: TGCGCCAGCAGTGTTGGCAGGGAGGTAGACGAGCAGTACTTC. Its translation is CASSVGREVDEQYF.